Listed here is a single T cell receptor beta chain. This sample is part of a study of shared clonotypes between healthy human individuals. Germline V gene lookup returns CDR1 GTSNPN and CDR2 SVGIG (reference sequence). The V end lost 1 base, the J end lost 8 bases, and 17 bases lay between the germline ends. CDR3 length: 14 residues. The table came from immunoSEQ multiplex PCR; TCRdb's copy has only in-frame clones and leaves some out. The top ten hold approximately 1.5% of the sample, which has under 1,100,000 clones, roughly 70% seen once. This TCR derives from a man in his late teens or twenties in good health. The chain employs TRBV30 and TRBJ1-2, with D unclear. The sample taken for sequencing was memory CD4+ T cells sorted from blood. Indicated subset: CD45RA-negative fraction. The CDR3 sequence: CAWSEESQAGGYTF. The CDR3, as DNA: TGTGCCTGGAGTGAGGAGTCCCAAGCGGGGGGCTACACCTTC.